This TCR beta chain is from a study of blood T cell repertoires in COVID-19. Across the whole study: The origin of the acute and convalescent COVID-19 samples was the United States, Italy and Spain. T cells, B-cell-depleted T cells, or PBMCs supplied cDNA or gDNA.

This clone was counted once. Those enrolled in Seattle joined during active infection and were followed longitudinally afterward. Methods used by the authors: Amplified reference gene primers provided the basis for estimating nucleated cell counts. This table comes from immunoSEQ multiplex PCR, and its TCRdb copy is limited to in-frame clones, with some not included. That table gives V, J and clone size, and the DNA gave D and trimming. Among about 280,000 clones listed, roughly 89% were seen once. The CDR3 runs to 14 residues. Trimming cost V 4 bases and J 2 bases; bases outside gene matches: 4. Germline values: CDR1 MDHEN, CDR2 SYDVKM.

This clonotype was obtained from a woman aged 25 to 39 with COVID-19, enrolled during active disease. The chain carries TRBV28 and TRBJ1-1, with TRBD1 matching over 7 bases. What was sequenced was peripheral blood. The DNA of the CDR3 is TGTGCCAGCAGTTGGGGACAGTTAAACACTGAAGCTTTCTTT. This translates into CASSWGQLNTEAFF.